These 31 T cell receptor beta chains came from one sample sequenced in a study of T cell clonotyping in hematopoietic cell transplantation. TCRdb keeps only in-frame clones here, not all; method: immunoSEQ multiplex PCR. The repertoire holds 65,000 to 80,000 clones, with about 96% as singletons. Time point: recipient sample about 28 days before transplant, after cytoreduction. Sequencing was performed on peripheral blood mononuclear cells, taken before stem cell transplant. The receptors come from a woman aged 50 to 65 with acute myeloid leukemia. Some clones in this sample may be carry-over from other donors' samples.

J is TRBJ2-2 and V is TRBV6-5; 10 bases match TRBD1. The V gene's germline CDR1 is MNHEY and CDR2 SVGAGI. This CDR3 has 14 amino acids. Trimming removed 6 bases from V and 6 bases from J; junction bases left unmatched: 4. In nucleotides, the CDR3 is TGTGCCAGCAGGATCGGACAGGGGGCCGGGGAGCTGTTTTTT. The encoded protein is CASRIGQGAGELFF.

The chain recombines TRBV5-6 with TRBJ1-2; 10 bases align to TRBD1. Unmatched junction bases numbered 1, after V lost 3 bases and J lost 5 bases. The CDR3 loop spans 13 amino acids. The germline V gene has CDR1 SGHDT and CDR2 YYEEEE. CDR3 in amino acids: CASSWDRGYGYTF. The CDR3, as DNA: TGTGCCAGCAGCTGGGACAGGGGATATGGCTACACCTTC.

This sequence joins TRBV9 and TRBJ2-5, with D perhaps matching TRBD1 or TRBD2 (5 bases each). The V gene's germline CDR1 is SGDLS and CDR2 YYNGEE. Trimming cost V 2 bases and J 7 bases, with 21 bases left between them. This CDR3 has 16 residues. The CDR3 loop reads CASSVDLGSRDGTQYF. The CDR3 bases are TGTGCCAGCAGCGTGGACCTGGGGTCCAGGGACGGGACCCAGTACTTC.

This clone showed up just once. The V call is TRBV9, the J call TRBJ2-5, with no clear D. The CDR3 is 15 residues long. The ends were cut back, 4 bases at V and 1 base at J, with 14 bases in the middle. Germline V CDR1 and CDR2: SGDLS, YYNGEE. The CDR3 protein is CASSSHFGAQETQYF. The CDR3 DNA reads TGTGCCAGCAGCTCCCACTTTGGAGCCCAAGAGACCCAGTACTTC.

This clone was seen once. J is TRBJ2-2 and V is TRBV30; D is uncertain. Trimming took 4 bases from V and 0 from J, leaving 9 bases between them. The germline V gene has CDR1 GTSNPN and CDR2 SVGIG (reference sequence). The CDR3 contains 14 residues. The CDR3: CAWMGNSNTGELFF. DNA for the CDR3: TGTGCCTGGATGGGGAACTCGAACACCGGGGAGCTGTTTTTT.

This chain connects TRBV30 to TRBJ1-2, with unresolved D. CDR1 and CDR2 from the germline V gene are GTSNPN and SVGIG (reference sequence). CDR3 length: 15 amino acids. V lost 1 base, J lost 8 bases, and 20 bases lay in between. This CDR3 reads CAWSGPFWMYTGYTF. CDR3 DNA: TGTGCCTGGAGTGGACCTTTTTGGATGTATACCGGCTACACCTTC.

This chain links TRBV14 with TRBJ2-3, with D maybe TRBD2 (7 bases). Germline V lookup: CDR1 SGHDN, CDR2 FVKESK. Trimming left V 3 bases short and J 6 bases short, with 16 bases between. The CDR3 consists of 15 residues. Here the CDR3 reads CASSQTGGRADTQYF. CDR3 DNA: TGTGCCAGCAGCCAGACCGGGGGGCGGGCGGATACGCAGTATTTT.

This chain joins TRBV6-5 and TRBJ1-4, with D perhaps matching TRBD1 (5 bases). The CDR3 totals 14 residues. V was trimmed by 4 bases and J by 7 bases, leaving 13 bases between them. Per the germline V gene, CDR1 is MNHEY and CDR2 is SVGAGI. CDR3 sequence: CASSFKPGLEKLFF. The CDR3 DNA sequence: TGTGCCAGCAGTTTTAAACCGGGACTTGAAAAACTGTTTTTT.

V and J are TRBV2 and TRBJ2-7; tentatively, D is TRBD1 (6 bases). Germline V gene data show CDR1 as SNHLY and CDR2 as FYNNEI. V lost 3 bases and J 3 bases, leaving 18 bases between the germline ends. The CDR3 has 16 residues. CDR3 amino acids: CASSESSDSGFYEQYF. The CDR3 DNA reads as TGTGCCAGCAGTGAGTCCTCGGACAGTGGGTTCTACGAGCAGTACTTC.

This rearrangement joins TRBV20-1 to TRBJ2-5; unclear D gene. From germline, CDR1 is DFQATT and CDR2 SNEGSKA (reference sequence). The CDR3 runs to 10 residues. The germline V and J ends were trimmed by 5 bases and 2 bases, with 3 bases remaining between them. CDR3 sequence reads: CSAGQETQYF. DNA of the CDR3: TGCAGTGCTGGGCAAGAGACCCAGTACTTC.

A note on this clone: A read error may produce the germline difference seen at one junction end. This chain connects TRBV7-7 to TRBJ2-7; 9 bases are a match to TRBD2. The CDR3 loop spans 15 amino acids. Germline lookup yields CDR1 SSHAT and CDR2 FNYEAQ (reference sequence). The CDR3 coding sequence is TGTGCTAGCAGCTCCGGGCCTAGCGGGATCTACGAGCAGTACTTC. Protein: CASSSGPSGIYEQYF.

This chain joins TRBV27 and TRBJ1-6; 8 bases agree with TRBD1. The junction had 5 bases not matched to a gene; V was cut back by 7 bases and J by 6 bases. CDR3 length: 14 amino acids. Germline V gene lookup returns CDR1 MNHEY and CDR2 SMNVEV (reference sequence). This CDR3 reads CASTQTGVNSPLHF. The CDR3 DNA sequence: TGTGCCAGCACCCAGACAGGGGTTAATTCACCCCTCCACTTT.

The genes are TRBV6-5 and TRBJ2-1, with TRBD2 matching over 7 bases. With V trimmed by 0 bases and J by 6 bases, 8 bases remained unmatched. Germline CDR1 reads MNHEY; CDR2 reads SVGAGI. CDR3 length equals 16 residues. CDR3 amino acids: CASSYSVQREVNEQFF. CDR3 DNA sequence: TGTGCCAGCAGTTACTCAGTCCAGCGGGAAGTCAATGAGCAGTTCTTC.

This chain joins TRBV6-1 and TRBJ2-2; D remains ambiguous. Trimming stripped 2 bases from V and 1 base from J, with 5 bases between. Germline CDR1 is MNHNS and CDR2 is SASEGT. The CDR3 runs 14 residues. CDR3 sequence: CASSESGNTGELFF. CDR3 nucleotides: TGTGCCAGCAGTGAATCGGGGAACACCGGGGAGCTGTTTTTT.

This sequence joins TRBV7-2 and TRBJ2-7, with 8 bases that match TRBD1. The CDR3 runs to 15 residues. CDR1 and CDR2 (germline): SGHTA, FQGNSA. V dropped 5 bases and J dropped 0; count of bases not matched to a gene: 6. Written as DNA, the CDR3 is TGTGCCAGCAGCACCGGGACAGGTAACTCCTACGAGCAGTACTTC. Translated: CASSTGTGNSYEQYF.

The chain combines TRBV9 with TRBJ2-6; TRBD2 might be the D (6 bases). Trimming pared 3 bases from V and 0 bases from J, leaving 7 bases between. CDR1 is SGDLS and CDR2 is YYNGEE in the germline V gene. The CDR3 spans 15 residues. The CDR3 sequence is CASSAGSSGANVLTF. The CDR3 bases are TGTGCCAGCAGCGCCGGGAGCTCTGGGGCCAACGTCCTGACTTTC.

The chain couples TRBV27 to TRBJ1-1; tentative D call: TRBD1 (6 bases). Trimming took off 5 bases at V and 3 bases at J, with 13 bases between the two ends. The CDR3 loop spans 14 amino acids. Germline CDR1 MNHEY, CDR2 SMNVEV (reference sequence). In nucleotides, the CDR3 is TGTGCCAGCAGTCCGGGGGGGCGCGACACTGAAGCTTTCTTT. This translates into CASSPGGRDTEAFF.

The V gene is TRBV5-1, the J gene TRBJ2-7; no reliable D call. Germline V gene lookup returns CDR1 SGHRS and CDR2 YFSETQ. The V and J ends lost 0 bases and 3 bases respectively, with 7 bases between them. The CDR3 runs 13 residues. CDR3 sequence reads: CASSLDGYYEQYF. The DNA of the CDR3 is TGCGCCAGCAGCTTGGACGGGTACTACGAGCAGTACTTC. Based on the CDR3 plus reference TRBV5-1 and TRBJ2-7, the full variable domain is KAGVTQTPRYLIKTRGQQVTLSCSPISGHRSVSWYQQTPGQGLQFLFEYFSETQRNKGNFPGRFSGRQFSNSRSEMNVSTLELGDSALYLCASSLDGYYEQYFGPGTRLTVT.

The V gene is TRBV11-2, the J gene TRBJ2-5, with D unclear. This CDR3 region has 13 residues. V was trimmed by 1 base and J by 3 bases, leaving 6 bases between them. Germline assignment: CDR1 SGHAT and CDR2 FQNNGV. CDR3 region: CASSLALEETQYF. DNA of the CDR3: TGTGCCAGCAGCTTAGCGCTGGAAGAGACCCAGTACTTC.

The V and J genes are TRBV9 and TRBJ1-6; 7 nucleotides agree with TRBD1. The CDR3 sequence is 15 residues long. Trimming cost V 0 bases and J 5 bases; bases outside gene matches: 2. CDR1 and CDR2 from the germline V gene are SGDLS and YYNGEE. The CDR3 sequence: CASSVAQGDNSPLHF. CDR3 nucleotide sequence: TGTGCCAGCAGCGTAGCTCAGGGGGATAATTCACCCCTCCACTTT.

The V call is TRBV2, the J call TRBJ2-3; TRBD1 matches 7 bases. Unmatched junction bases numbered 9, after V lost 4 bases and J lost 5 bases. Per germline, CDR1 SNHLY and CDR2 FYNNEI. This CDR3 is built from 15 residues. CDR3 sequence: CASSADAGGRDTQYF. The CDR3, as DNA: TGTGCCAGCAGTGCTGATGCAGGGGGAAGAGATACGCAGTATTTT.

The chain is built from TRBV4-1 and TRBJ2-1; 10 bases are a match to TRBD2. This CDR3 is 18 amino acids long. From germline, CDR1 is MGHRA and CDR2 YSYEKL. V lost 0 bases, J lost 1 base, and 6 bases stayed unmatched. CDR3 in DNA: TGCGCCAGCAGCCAAGAAGGGAGACTAGCGGGTTCCTACAATGAGCAGTTCTTC. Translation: CASSQEGRLAGSYNEQFF.

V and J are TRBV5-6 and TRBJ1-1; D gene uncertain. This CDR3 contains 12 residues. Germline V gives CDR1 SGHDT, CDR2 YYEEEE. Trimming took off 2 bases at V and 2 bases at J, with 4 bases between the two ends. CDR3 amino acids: CASSLANTEAFF. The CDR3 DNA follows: TGTGCCAGCAGCTTAGCCAACACTGAAGCTTTCTTT.

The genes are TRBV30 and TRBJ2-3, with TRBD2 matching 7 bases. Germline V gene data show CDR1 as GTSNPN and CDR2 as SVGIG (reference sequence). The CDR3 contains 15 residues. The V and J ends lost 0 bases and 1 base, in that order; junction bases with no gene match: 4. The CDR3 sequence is CAWSVRLAGTDTQYF. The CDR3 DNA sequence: TGTGCCTGGAGTGTGAGGCTAGCGGGCACAGATACGCAGTATTTT.

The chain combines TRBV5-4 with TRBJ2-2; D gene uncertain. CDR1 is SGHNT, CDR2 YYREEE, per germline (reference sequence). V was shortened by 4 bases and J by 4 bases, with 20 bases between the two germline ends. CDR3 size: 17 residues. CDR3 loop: CASSRVSGHSGTGELFF. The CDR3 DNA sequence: TGTGCCAGCAGCAGGGTATCGGGCCACAGTGGCACCGGGGAGCTGTTTTTT.

CDR3: CASSIFEGMGTGELFF. CDR3 nucleotides: TGTGCCAGTAGTATTTTCGAGGGAATGGGCACCGGGGAGCTGTTTTTT. The chain links TRBV19 to TRBJ2-2; tentative D call: TRBD2 (5 bases). The V and J ends lost 3 bases and 4 bases respectively, with 15 bases between them. In germline, CDR1 is LNHDA, CDR2 SQIVND (reference sequence). This CDR3 has 16 amino acids.

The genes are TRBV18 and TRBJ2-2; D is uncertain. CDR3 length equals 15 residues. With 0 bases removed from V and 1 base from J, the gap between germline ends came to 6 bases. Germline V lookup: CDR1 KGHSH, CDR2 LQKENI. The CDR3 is CASSPPGVNTGELFF. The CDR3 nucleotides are TGTGCCAGCTCACCACCTGGGGTGAACACCGGGGAGCTGTTTTTT.

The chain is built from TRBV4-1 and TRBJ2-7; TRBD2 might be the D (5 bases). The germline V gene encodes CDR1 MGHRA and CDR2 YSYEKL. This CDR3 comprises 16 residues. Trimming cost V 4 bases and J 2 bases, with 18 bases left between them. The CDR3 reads CASSRPGSAPPYEQYF. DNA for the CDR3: TGCGCCAGCAGCCGCCCGGGAAGCGCGCCGCCCTACGAGCAGTACTTC.

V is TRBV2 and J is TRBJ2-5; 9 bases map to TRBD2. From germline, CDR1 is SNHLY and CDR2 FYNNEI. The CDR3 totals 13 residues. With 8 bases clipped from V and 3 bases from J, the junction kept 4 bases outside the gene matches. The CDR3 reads CASVAGVEETQYF. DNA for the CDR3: TGTGCCAGCGTAGCGGGAGTTGAAGAGACCCAGTACTTC.

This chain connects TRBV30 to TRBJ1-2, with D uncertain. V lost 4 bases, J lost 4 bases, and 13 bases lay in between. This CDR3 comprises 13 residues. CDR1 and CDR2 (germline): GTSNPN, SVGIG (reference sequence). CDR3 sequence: CAWKGTPGYGYTF. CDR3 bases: TGTGCCTGGAAGGGAACTCCGGGCTATGGCTACACCTTC.

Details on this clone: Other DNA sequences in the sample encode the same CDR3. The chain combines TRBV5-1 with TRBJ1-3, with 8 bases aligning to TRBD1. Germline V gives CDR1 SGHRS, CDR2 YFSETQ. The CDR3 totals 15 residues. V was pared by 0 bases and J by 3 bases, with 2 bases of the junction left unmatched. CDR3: CASSLAGGGGNTIYF. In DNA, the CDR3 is TGCGCCAGCAGCTTGGCAGGGGGCGGTGGAAACACCATATATTTT.